Sequencing of this TCR beta chain was carried out in a study of T-cell reconstitution after alpha-beta-depleted transplantation in children. Notes on the study in general: Reportedly, only several hundred clones from non-depleted graft cells drove alpha-beta T-cell counts at about two months. Some patients owed their high day-60 TCRbeta diversity to surviving recipient T cells and thymic progenitors. At one year after transplant, newly produced T cells mostly accounted for T-cell counts and diversity.

With respect to this clonotype: Its antigen is not known.

Library preparation (for TCRbeta) was performed with unique molecular identifiers. MiXCR, run by TCRdb on the PCR reads, gives a single entry per CDR3 protein. This table holds approximately 210,000 distinct CDR3 sequences, approximately 19% found once. The CDR3 sequence is 12 residues long. V lost 6 bases and J 7 bases, leaving 12 bases between the germline ends. The germline gives CDR1 MNHEY, CDR2 SMNVEV (reference sequence). This receptor was taken from a male patient aged 2 to 10 who had a stem cell transplant for acute lymphoblastic leukemia, so the T cells may come from the graft donor. This chain uses TRBV27 with TRBJ1-1, with D uncertain. The material was PBMCs, mostly from graft donor cells, obtained 360 days after TCRalphabeta/CD19-depleted stem cell transplant. The CDR3: CASSRVKDEAFF. The CDR3 region has the DNA TGTGCCAGCAGCCGCGTCAAGGATGAAGCTTTCTTT.